These 32 T cell receptor beta chains came from one sample sequenced in a study of blood T cell repertoires in COVID-19. Assay: immunoSEQ multiplex PCR; the TCRdb copy retains only in-frame clones and omits some. The sample records some 200,000 clones, roughly 90% being singletons. The sample taken for sequencing was PBMCs or T cells enriched from blood (not recorded which). These receptors were collected from a woman under 30 who had recovered from COVID-19.

This chain links TRBV29-1 with TRBJ1-1; D perhaps matches TRBD1 (5 bases). The germline V gene encodes CDR1 SQVTM and CDR2 ANQGSEA. The CDR3 loop spans 13 amino acids. The V end lost 6 bases, the J end lost 0 bases, and 11 bases lay between the germline ends. In DNA form, the CDR3 reads TGCAGCGTAGCAGGGAATATGAACACTGAAGCTTTCTTT. This encodes CSVAGNMNTEAFF.

This clone was observed a single time. J is TRBJ1-5 and V is TRBV15; no clear D. V lost 0 bases and J lost 4, with 19 bases in between. The germline CDR1 and CDR2 sequences are LNHNV and YYDKDF (reference sequence). The CDR3 runs to 18 residues. CDR3 sequence (DNA): TGTGCCACCAGCAGAGATAAGCGCGGTCCGGGAGGAAATCAGCCCCAGCATTTT. It codes for CATSRDKRGPGGNQPQHF.

The chain uses TRBV6-5 and TRBJ1-3, with 10 nucleotides matching TRBD1. The CDR3 runs 15 residues. CDR1 MNHEY and CDR2 SVGAGI come from the germline V gene. V was clipped by 5 bases and J by 3 bases; unmatched bases: 4. DNA for the CDR3: TGTGCCAGCAGTCCGACAGGGGGCGATGGAAACACCATATATTTT. It encodes CASSPTGGDGNTIYF.

In this sample, this clone turned up a few times. The chain has TRBV18 and TRBJ1-2; D is uncertain. The germline gives CDR1 KGHSH, CDR2 LQKENI. V shed 3 bases and J shed 5 bases, with 7 bases lying between them. This CDR3 spans 12 amino acids. The chain's CDR3 is CASSPSGYGYTF. As DNA, the CDR3 is TGTGCCAGCTCACCGTCGGGGTATGGCTACACCTTC.

The chain combines TRBV19 with TRBJ1-3; D uncertain. V shed 7 bases and J shed 0 bases, with 10 bases lying between them. The CDR3 covers 14 residues. Germline lookup yields CDR1 LNHDA and CDR2 SQIVND (reference sequence). The CDR3: CASKLKYSGNTIYF. In nucleotides, the CDR3 is TGTGCCAGTAAACTCAAGTACTCTGGAAACACCATATATTTT.

V usage is TRBV29-1 and J usage is TRBJ2-4, with 7 nucleotides matching TRBD2. The CDR3 spans 12 residues. The germline V gene has CDR1 SQVTM and CDR2 ANQGSEA. V was pared by 7 bases and J by 6 bases, with 6 bases of the junction left unmatched. As DNA, the CDR3 is TGCAGCGGGCGGGAGCCGGGAAACATTCAGTACTTC. It translates to CSGREPGNIQYF.

This chain connects TRBV28 to TRBJ1-5; D is possibly TRBD1 (6 bases). The germline gives CDR1 MDHEN, CDR2 SYDVKM. The CDR3 contains 13 residues. Deletions cut 6 bases from V and 6 bases from J, with 12 bases between. CDR3: CASRQGVSQPQHF. CDR3 sequence (DNA): TGTGCCAGCAGACAGGGTGTGAGTCAGCCCCAGCATTTT. Based on the CDR3 plus reference TRBV28 and TRBJ1-5, the full variable domain is DVKVTQSSRYLVKRTGEKVFLECVQDMDHENMFWYRQDPGLGLRLIYFSYDVKMKEKGDIPEGYSVSREKKERFSLILESASTNQTSMYLCASRQGVSQPQHFGDGTRLSIL.

The genes are TRBV19 and TRBJ1-1; tentatively, D is TRBD1 (5 bases). The V end lost 4 bases, the J end lost 3 bases, and 12 bases lay between the germline ends. The CDR3 is made up of 14 amino acids. Germline assignment: CDR1 LNHDA and CDR2 SQIVND (reference sequence). CDR3: CASSRGGVDTEAFF. The CDR3 coding sequence is TGTGCCAGTAGTAGGGGCGGGGTGGACACTGAAGCTTTCTTT.

This clone has a single count. The chain has TRBV11-2 and TRBJ2-1, with 9 bases identical to TRBD2. Germline lookup yields CDR1 SGHAT and CDR2 FQNNGV. The trim removed 8 bases at V and 8 bases at J, leaving 16 bases unmatched. This CDR3 is 16 amino acids long. CDR3 sequence reads: CASDGGVGGGADEQFF. The CDR3 nucleotides read TGTGCCAGCGACGGTGGGGTAGGCGGGGGGGCTGATGAGCAGTTCTTC.

On this clone: The sample carries other DNA sequences with the same CDR3. The CDR3 is CASSFRGGTEAFF. The CDR3 DNA reads as TGTGCCAGCAGTTTTAGAGGGGGCACTGAAGCTTTCTTT. The genes are TRBV28 and TRBJ1-1; TRBD1 is a possible D gene (6 bases). The V end lost 3 bases, the J end lost 4 bases, and 9 bases lay between the germline ends. This CDR3 is 13 amino acids long. Germline V gene sequence: CDR1 MDHEN, CDR2 SYDVKM. The variable domain in full, with the rest retrieved from reference TRBV28 and TRBJ1-1, is DVKVTQSSRYLVKRTGEKVFLECVQDMDHENMFWYRQDPGLGLRLIYFSYDVKMKEKGDIPEGYSVSREKKERFSLILESASTNQTSMYLCASSFRGGTEAFFGQGTRLTVV.

For the CDR3, the DNA is TGTGCCAGCACCCTTTCAGGGTGGAACACTGAAGCTTTCTTT. This gives the protein CASTLSGWNTEAFF. The chain joins TRBV11-2 to TRBJ1-1, with D possibly being TRBD1 (5 bases). CDR3 length equals 14 residues. Germline V gene data show CDR1 as SGHAT and CDR2 as FQNNGV. V shed 7 bases and J shed 1 base, with 13 bases lying between them.

The V gene is TRBV10-2, the J gene TRBJ2-2; TRBD2 matches 13 bases. With 4 bases clipped from V and 2 bases from J, the junction kept 4 bases outside the gene matches. Germline V gene sequence: CDR1 WSHSY, CDR2 SAAADI. The CDR3 covers 17 residues. The CDR3 here is CASSAPGLAGNTGELFF. Written as DNA, the CDR3 is TGCGCCAGCAGTGCTCCGGGACTAGCGGGAAACACCGGGGAGCTGTTTTTT.

This chain links TRBV2 with TRBJ2-5; D remains unclear. The V end was cut by 7 bases, the J end by 5 bases, with 14 bases between. The CDR3 totals 13 residues. Germline lookup yields CDR1 SNHLY and CDR2 FYNNEI. CDR3 in amino acids: CASNPPFEETQYF. CDR3 bases: TGTGCCAGCAATCCGCCGTTTGAGGAGACCCAGTACTTC. The whole variable domain, remainder taken from reference TRBV2 and TRBJ2-5, is EPEVTQTPSHQVTQMGQEVILRCVPISNHLYFYWYRQILGQKVEFLVSFYNNEISEKSEIFDDQFSVERPDGSNFTLKIRSTKLEDSAMYFCASNPPFEETQYFGPGTRLLVL.

The J gene is TRBJ1-4, the V gene TRBV3-1 (or the pseudogene TRBV3-2); D gene uncertain. The germline V gene has CDR1 LGHDT and CDR2 YNNKEL (reference sequence). The CDR3 spans 17 residues. V lost 4 bases, J lost 6 bases, and 21 bases lay in between. CDR3 in amino acids: CASSPSPWREAYEKLFF. The CDR3 region has the DNA TGTGCCAGCAGCCCCAGCCCCTGGAGGGAGGCATATGAAAAACTGTTTTTT.

This chain links TRBV24-1 with TRBJ2-7; 8 bases agree with TRBD1. The junction had 6 bases not matched to a gene; V was cut back by 5 bases and J by 1 base. The CDR3 covers 15 residues. Germline V gene data show CDR1 as KGHDR and CDR2 as SFDVKD. CDR3 protein: CATSVGQGLSYEQYF. In DNA form, the CDR3 reads TGTGCCACCAGTGTAGGACAGGGTCTTTCCTACGAGCAGTACTTC.

This clone was picked up one time. The rearrangement links TRBV4-1 to TRBJ2-3; 9 bases are shared with TRBD2. CDR3 length: 14 amino acids. Germline loops: CDR1 MGHRA, CDR2 YSYEKL. V trimming: 0 bases; J trimming: 6 bases; junction bases outside the gene matches: 1. CDR3 region: CASSQEAGGDTQYF. Written as DNA, the CDR3 is TGCGCCAGCAGCCAAGAGGCGGGGGGGGATACGCAGTATTTT.

The chain employs TRBV5-1 and TRBJ1-1; D is perhaps TRBD1 (6 bases). CDR3 length equals 16 residues. The V gene's germline CDR1 is SGHRS and CDR2 YFSETQ. Trimming took off 0 bases at V and 6 bases at J, with 18 bases between the two ends. CDR3 sequence: CASSLVLRATGPEAFF. As DNA, the CDR3 is TGCGCCAGCAGCTTGGTGCTTCGGGCCACAGGGCCTGAAGCTTTCTTT. Combining the CDR3 with reference TRBV5-1 and TRBJ1-1 gives the whole variable domain KAGVTQTPRYLIKTRGQQVTLSCSPISGHRSVSWYQQTPGQGLQFLFEYFSETQRNKGNFPGRFSGRQFSNSRSEMNVSTLELGDSALYLCASSLVLRATGPEAFFGQGTRLTVV.

The rearrangement links TRBV4-1 to TRBJ2-7, with 10 bases that match TRBD1. This CDR3 has 13 amino acids. The germline CDR1 and CDR2 sequences are MGHRA and YSYEKL. V trimming: 2 bases; J trimming: 12 bases; junction bases outside the gene matches: 7. The CDR3 sequence: CASSQPRQGATYF. For the CDR3, the DNA is TGCGCCAGCAGCCAACCCAGACAGGGGGCGACGTACTTC.

To note about this clone: The same CDR3 can be traced to other DNA sequences in this sample. This chain links TRBV7-3 with TRBJ1-1, with TRBD1 as a possible D gene (6 bases). The V gene's germline CDR1 is SGHTA and CDR2 FQGTGA. The V gene lost 4 bases and the J gene lost 1 base, with 7 bases spanning the gap. There are 13 residues in the CDR3. Written as DNA, the CDR3 is TGTGCCAGCAGCTCCAGGGGGAACACTGAAGCTTTCTTT. Its translation: CASSSRGNTEAFF.

The chain employs TRBV6-5 and TRBJ1-2; weak D call: TRBD1 (5 bases). The CDR3 totals 15 residues. Trimming stripped 6 bases from V and 4 bases from J, with 18 bases between. The V gene's germline CDR1 is MNHEY and CDR2 SVGAGI. The CDR3 reads CASSSLGGRSYGYTF. CDR3 bases: TGTGCCAGCAGCTCCCTCGGGGGGAGGAGCTATGGCTACACCTTC.

The J gene is TRBJ2-7, the V gene TRBV29-1; TRBD2 might be the D (5 bases). The CDR3 is 17 amino acids. Germline V CDR1 and CDR2: SQVTM, ANQGSEA. V dropped 2 bases and J dropped 3 bases, with 23 bases sitting between them. The CDR3 sequence is CSVEWAIGEGPDYEQYF. In DNA form, the CDR3 reads TGCAGCGTTGAATGGGCCATCGGGGAAGGGCCAGACTACGAGCAGTACTTC.

The CDR3 sequence is CASSRDGGADEQYF. The CDR3 nucleotides are TGTGCCAGCAGTCGCGACGGGGGGGCCGACGAGCAGTACTTC. The V gene is TRBV5-4, the J gene TRBJ2-7, with 8 bases fitting TRBD2. The germline CDR1 and CDR2 sequences are SGHNT and YYREEE (reference sequence). J was trimmed by 5 bases and V by 5 bases; bases with no gene match: 9. The CDR3 has 14 amino acids.

A word on this clone: The same CDR3 also results from other DNA sequences found in this sample. The chain employs TRBV10-3 and TRBJ2-7; 7 positions match TRBD2. The CDR3 has 12 residues. Germline CDR1 is ENHRY and CDR2 is SYGVKD. V lost 6 bases and J lost 3; bases outside the gene matches: 2. The CDR3 spells CAISGTNYEQYF. CDR3 in DNA: TGTGCCATCAGCGGGACTAACTACGAGCAGTACTTC.

The J gene is TRBJ2-1, the V gene TRBV4-2, with 11 positions matching TRBD2. Germline V CDR1 and CDR2: LGHNA, YNFKEQ. Unmatched junction bases numbered 8, after V lost 6 bases and J lost 7 bases. CDR3 size: 15 residues. In nucleotides, the CDR3 is TGTGCCAGCAGGCTCCTAGCGGGGGGAAATAATGAGCAGTTCTTC. It yields the protein CASRLLAGGNNEQFF.

This rearrangement joins TRBV9 to TRBJ1-1; TRBD1 is a possible D gene (5 bases). Trimming left V 4 bases short and J 2 bases short, with 15 bases between. Germline V gives CDR1 SGDLS, CDR2 YYNGEE. There are 15 residues in the CDR3. In nucleotides, the CDR3 is TGTGCCAGCAGCCCCCGGACACGGGTAAACACTGAAGCTTTCTTT. It specifies CASSPRTRVNTEAFF.

The chain is built from TRBV5-1 and TRBJ1-6; weak D call: TRBD1 (5 bases). CDR1 is SGHRS and CDR2 is YFSETQ in the germline V gene. This CDR3 comprises 14 residues. Trimming removed 4 bases from V and 8 bases from J, with 13 bases in between. In DNA form, the CDR3 reads TGCGCCAGCAGCCCCGGACACCCTGATTCACCCCTCCACTTT. This sequence encodes CASSPGHPDSPLHF.

The chain couples TRBV27 to TRBJ2-7; possibly TRBD1 for D (5 bases). V lost 10 bases and J 6 bases, leaving 25 bases between the germline ends. The CDR3 runs to 15 residues. Germline CDR1 reads MNHEY; CDR2 reads SMNVEV (reference sequence). The CDR3 DNA is TGTGCCATCCGCCCCAGGGCCTTGGGTACAGGCGAGCAGTACTTC. It yields the protein CAIRPRALGTGEQYF.

The V call is TRBV19, the J call TRBJ1-6, with D uncertain. CDR3 size: 16 residues. Looked up from germline, CDR1 is LNHDA and CDR2 is SQIVND (reference sequence). V was pared by 2 bases and J by 0 bases, with 8 bases between. The CDR3: CASSIRRSSYNSPLHF. The CDR3 region has the DNA TGTGCCAGTAGTATAAGGAGGAGCTCCTATAATTCACCCCTCCACTTT. Based on the CDR3 plus reference TRBV19 and TRBJ1-6, the full variable domain is DGGITQSPKYLFRKEGQNVTLSCEQNLNHDAMYWYRQDPGQGLRLIYYSQIVNDFQKGDIAEGYSVSREKKESFPLTVTSAQKNPTAFYLCASSIRRSSYNSPLHFGNGTRLTVT.

This clone appeared a few times. The V and J genes are TRBV6-2 or TRBV6-3 and TRBJ2-7; tentative D call: TRBD2 (6 bases). The germline gives CDR1 MNHEY, CDR2 SVGEGT. This CDR3 has 12 residues. The V end lost 2 bases, the J end lost 4 bases, and 6 bases lay between the germline ends. The CDR3 coding sequence is TGTGCCAGCAGTTACGGACTATACGAGCAGTACTTC. Residues: CASSYGLYEQYF.

The V gene is TRBV11-2, the J gene TRBJ2-3, with D perhaps matching TRBD1 (6 bases). There are 15 residues in the CDR3. Trimming shortened V by 5 bases and J by 2 bases, and 14 bases separated the two germline ends. Germline CDR1 is SGHAT and CDR2 is FQNNGV. CDR3 loop: CASSPTPGHTDTQYF. CDR3 in DNA: TGTGCCAGCAGCCCAACTCCGGGACACACAGATACGCAGTATTTT.

The V and J genes are TRBV9 and TRBJ2-7; TRBD2 might be the D (7 bases). The CDR3 is 15 residues long. In germline, CDR1 is SGDLS, CDR2 YYNGEE. Trimming pared 3 bases from V and 3 bases from J, leaving 16 bases between. CDR3 sequence: CASSENREGDYEQYF. The CDR3 region has the DNA TGTGCCAGCAGCGAAAACAGGGAGGGGGACTACGAGCAGTACTTC.

The CDR3 sequence is CASSGGWSYEQYF. The CDR3 DNA reads as TGTGCCAGCTCGGGGGGCTGGTCCTACGAGCAGTACTTC. The chain joins TRBV28 to TRBJ2-7; the D gene is possibly TRBD2 (7 bases). The CDR3 runs to 13 residues. With 8 bases removed from V and 1 base from J, the gap between germline ends came to 12 bases. CDR1 and CDR2 from the germline V gene are MDHEN and SYDVKM.